This TCR beta chain was sequenced during a study of blood T cell repertoires in COVID-19. Whole-study context: The study drew acute and convalescent COVID-19 samples from the United States, Italy and Spain.

Germline V CDR1 and CDR2: SGHNT, YYREEE (reference sequence). The CDR3 length is 17 residues. V trimming: 3 bases; J trimming: 6 bases; junction bases outside the gene matches: 14. Generated by immunoSEQ multiplex PCR, the TCRdb table keeps only in-frame clones and is missing some. Here the sample spans 20,000 to 30,000 clones, around 90% being singletons. Sequencing used peripheral blood. The chain uses TRBV5-4 and TRBJ2-7; 11 bases are shared with TRBD1. The clonotype comes from a man in his 70s with COVID-19, enrolled during active disease. CDR3 in amino acids: CASSSGQGAIWVGEQYF. CDR3 in DNA: TGTGCCAGCAGCTCTGGACAGGGGGCGATATGGGTCGGCGAGCAGTACTTC.